This TCR beta chain derives from a study of CD8+CD57+ T cells in acquired aplastic anemia. Across the study: Sorted CD4+ and CD8+ cells gave a mean 3.2 ug DNA, range about 0.19 to 27.4 ug.

Study-wide results and caveats: A set of twenty-nine CD8+ CDR3 sequences was shared between patients and controls, and these sequences appeared highly expressed in patients.

There are many counts of this clonotype. Its target is unknown. CDR1 is SNHLY and CDR2 is FYNNEI in the germline V gene. J was trimmed by 11 bases and V by 5 bases; bases with no gene match: 14. The CDR3 extends over 14 amino acids. It was genomic DNA that served as the template for profiling TCR beta VDJ and CDR3. One entry per CDR3 protein results from TCRdb running MiXCR on the reads. The sample consists of 450,000 to 550,000 distinct CDR3 sequences, around 32% of them appearing once. Patients who underwent sequencing had shown CD8+CD57+ cell expansion by flow cytometry. Among the patients, none had received any therapy at the time of blood sampling.

The rearrangement joins TRBV2 to TRBJ1-1, with 7 bases matching TRBD1. The origin of this receptor is a human donor with aplastic anemia. The sequenced sample was sorted CD4+, CD8+, or CD8+CD57+ T cells (not recorded which) from PBMCs. Here the CDR3 reads CASSTRTRGGGAFF. The CDR3 DNA reads as TGTGCCAGCAGTACCCGGACCAGGGGGGGCGGCGCTTTCTTT.